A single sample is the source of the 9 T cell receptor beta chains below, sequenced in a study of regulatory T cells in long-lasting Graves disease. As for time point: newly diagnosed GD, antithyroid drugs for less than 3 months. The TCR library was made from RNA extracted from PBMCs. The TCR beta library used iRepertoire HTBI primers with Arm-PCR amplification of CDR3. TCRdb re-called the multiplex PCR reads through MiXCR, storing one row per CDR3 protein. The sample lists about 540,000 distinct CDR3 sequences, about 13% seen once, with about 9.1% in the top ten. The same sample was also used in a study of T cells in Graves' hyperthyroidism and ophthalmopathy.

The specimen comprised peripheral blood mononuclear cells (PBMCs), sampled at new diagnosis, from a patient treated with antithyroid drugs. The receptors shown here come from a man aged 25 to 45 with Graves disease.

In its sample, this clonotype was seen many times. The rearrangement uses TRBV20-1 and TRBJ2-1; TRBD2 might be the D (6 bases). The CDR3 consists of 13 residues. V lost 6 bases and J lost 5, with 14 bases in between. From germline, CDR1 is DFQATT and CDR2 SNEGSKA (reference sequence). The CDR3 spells CSADGSFHNEQFF. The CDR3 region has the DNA TGCAGTGCCGACGGGAGTTTCCACAATGAGCAGTTCTTC.

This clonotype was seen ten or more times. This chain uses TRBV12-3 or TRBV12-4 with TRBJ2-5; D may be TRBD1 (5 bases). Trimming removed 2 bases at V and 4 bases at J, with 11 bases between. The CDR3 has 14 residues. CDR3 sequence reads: CASSLRQLRETQYF. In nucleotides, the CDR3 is TGTGCCAGCAGTTTAAGACAGTTGAGAGAGACCCAGTACTTC.

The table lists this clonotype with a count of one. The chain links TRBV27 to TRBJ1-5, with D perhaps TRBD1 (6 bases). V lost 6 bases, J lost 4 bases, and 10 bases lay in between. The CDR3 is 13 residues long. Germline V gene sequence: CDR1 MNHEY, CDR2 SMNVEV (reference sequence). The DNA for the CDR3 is TGTGCCAGCAGGGACAGTATAAATCAGCCCCAGCATTTT. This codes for CASRDSINQPQHF.

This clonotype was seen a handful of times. The CDR3 DNA reads TGTGCCAGCAGCCCACCCAGGGGATGGGACACTGAAGCTTTCTTT. Translation: CASSPPRGWDTEAFF. V usage is TRBV7-6 and J usage is TRBJ1-1; possible D gene TRBD1, 6 bases. The CDR3 spans 15 residues. Germline loops: CDR1 SGHVS, CDR2 FNYEAQ. Trimming removed 5 bases from V and 3 bases from J, with 16 bases in between.

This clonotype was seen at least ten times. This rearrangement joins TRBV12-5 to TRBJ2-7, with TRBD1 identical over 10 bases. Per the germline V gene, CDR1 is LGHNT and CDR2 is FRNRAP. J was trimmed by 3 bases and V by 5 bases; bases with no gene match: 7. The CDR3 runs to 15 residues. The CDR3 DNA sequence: TGTGCTAGTGGTCTCCGGACAGGGGGGAACTACGAGCAGTACTTC. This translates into CASGLRTGGNYEQYF.

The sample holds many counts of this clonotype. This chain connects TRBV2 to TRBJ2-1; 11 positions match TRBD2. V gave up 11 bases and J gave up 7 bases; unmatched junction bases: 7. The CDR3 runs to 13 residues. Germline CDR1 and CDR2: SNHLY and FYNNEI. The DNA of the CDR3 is TGTGCCGGGGCACTAGCGGGAGTTAATGAGCAGTTCTTC. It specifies CAGALAGVNEQFF. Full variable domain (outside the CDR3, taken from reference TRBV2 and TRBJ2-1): EPEVTQTPSHQVTQMGQEVILRCVPISNHLYFYWYRQILGQKVEFLVSFYNNEISEKSEIFDDQFSVERPDGSNFTLKIRSTKLEDSAMYFCAGALAGVNEQFFGPGTRLTVL.

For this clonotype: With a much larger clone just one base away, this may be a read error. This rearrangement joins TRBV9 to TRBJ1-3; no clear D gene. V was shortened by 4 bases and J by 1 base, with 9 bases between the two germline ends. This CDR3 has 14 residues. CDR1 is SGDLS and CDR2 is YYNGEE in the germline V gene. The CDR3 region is CASSPEVSGNTIYF. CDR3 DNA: TGTGCCAGCAGCCCGGAGGTGTCTGGAAACACCATATATTTT.

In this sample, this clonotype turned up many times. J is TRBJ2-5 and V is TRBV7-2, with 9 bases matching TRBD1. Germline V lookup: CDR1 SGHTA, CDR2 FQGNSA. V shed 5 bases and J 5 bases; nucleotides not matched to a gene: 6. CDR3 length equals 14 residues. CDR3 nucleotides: TGTGCCAGCAGCCCAGACAGGGGGGGGGAGACCCAGTACTTC. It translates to CASSPDRGGETQYF. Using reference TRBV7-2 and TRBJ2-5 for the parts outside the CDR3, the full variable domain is GAGVSQSPSNKVTEKGKDVELRCDPISGHTALYWYRQSLGQGLEFLIYFQGNSAPDKSGLPSDRFSAERTGGSVSTLTIQRTQQEDSAVYLCASSPDRGGETQYFGPGTRLLVL.

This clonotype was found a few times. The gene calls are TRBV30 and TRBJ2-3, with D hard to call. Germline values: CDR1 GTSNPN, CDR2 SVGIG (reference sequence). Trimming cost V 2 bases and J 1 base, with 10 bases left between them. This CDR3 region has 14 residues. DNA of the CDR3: TGTGCCTGGAGTAACCTACAAGGCACAGATACGCAGTATTTT. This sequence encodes CAWSNLQGTDTQYF.